This T cell receptor (beta chain) appears in the sequencing data of a study of T-cell reconstitution after alpha-beta-depleted transplantation in children. Unique molecular identifiers were incorporated into the prepared TCRbeta library. TCRdb ran MiXCR on the PCR reads and lists one entry per CDR3 protein. The sample holds 490,000 or so distinct CDR3 sequences, about 12% seen once. Germline V gene sequence: CDR1 GTSNPN, CDR2 SVGIG (reference sequence). The CDR3 covers 13 residues. Trimming removed 3 bases from V and 0 bases from J, with 8 bases in between. This clonotype was found many times. Sequenced material: PBMCs from the stem cell graft donor, taken from the stem cell graft. This sequence joins TRBV30 and TRBJ1-1, with D possibly being TRBD1 (6 bases). The source of this sequence is a human donor who donated a stem cell graft to a child with combined immunodeficiency. CDR3 in amino acids: CAWRRTVNTEAFF. The CDR3 DNA reads TGTGCCTGGAGAAGGACAGTGAACACTGAAGCTTTCTTT.